Presented here are 16 T cell receptor beta chains from one specimen sequenced in a study of blood T cell repertoires in COVID-19. TCRdb keeps only in-frame clones here, not all; method: immunoSEQ multiplex PCR. The sample consists of about 99,000 clones, roughly four fifths of them appearing once. Sequenced input: peripheral blood. The receptor source for this set is a man aged 80 or over with COVID-19, enrolled during active disease.

The chain uses TRBV29-1 and TRBJ1-1, with 7 bases fitting TRBD1. The CDR3 spans 12 residues. With V trimmed by 0 bases and J by 6 bases, 1 base remained unmatched. Germline V gene data show CDR1 as SQVTM and CDR2 as ANQGSEA. As DNA, the CDR3 is TGCAGCGTTGAAGATCAGGGGGCTGAAGCTTTCTTT. This codes for CSVEDQGAEAFF.

In regard to this clone: The junction departs from the called germline gene at one end, perhaps through a read error. The chain links TRBV7-7 to TRBJ2-2; D is uncertain. The CDR3 sequence is 15 residues long. Germline values: CDR1 SSHAT, CDR2 FNYEAQ (reference sequence). This chain's CDR3 is CASSPSVRPTGELFF. The DNA for the CDR3 is TGTGCTAGCAGCCCATCTGTGCGGCCCACCGGGGAGCTGTTTTTT.

This clone was seen just once. The chain carries TRBV5-1 and TRBJ1-4; unclear D gene. Deletions cut 4 bases from V and 0 bases from J, with 7 bases between. Germline values: CDR1 SGHRS, CDR2 YFSETQ. The CDR3 sequence is 14 residues long. CDR3 in amino acids: CASSITTTNEKLFF. CDR3 DNA: TGCGCCAGCAGCATTACAACAACTAATGAAAAACTGTTTTTT.

The chain recombines TRBV10-3 with TRBJ2-5; D might be TRBD1 (5 bases). The germline V gene has CDR1 ENHRY and CDR2 SYGVKD. Trimming took off 10 bases at V and 2 bases at J, with 20 bases between the two ends. The CDR3 consists of 15 residues. CDR3 region: CANSDSDTGQETQYF. CDR3 sequence (DNA): TGTGCCAACTCCGACTCGGACACTGGTCAAGAGACCCAGTACTTC.

The chain recombines TRBV24-1 with TRBJ2-5, with TRBD2 as a possible D gene (6 bases). Germline CDR1 and CDR2: KGHDR and SFDVKD. V was shortened by 5 bases and J by 5 bases, with 14 bases between the two germline ends. The CDR3 consists of 14 residues. CDR3 loop: CATSGGGTGETQYF. The CDR3 DNA reads TGTGCCACCAGTGGTGGGGGGACCGGGGAGACCCAGTACTTC.

The sample holds a few counts of this clone. The gene calls are TRBV19 and TRBJ2-3; 14 bases line up with TRBD2. V dropped 5 bases and J dropped 6; count of bases not matched to a gene: 7. Looked up from germline, CDR1 is LNHDA and CDR2 is SQIVND (reference sequence). CDR3 size: 16 residues. The CDR3 nucleotides read TGTGCCAGTAGTGTCGGACTAGCGGGAGGAGGTGATACGCAGTATTTT. It yields the protein CASSVGLAGGGDTQYF. The full variable domain, rest sourced from reference TRBV19 and TRBJ2-3, is DGGITQSPKYLFRKEGQNVTLSCEQNLNHDAMYWYRQDPGQGLRLIYYSQIVNDFQKGDIAEGYSVSREKKESFPLTVTSAQKNPTAFYLCASSVGLAGGGDTQYFGPGTRLTVL.

The genes are TRBV24-1 and TRBJ2-3; TRBD2 aligns across 8 bases. CDR1 and CDR2 from the germline V gene are KGHDR and SFDVKD. The trim removed 2 bases at V and 1 base at J, leaving 4 bases unmatched. This CDR3 spans 16 amino acids. In DNA, the CDR3 is TGTGCCACCAGTGATTCAGGACTAGCCCGCACAGATACGCAGTATTTT. Translating it yields CATSDSGLARTDTQYF.

The chain links TRBV7-3 to TRBJ2-1; 7 nucleotides align to TRBD2. The CDR3 spans 14 residues. CDR1 and CDR2 (germline): SGHTA, FQGTGA. J lost 6 bases, V lost 1 base, and 3 bases had no gene match. CDR3 sequence reads: CASSLRGRANEQFF. CDR3 in DNA: TGTGCCAGCAGCTTAAGGGGGAGGGCCAATGAGCAGTTCTTC.

This clone was detected only a few times. V gene TRBV27 combines with J gene TRBJ2-1; 8 bases are a match to TRBD1. Germline V gene data show CDR1 as MNHEY and CDR2 as SMNVEV (reference sequence). The junction had 7 bases not matched to a gene; V was cut back by 6 bases and J by 6 bases. This CDR3 spans 14 amino acids. This chain's CDR3 is CASRLTGAVNEQFF. Written as DNA, the CDR3 is TGTGCCAGCAGACTGACAGGGGCCGTCAATGAGCAGTTCTTC.

This chain uses TRBV9 with TRBJ1-3, with TRBD1 as a possible D gene (5 bases). Trimming took 0 bases from V and 1 from J, leaving 8 bases between them. CDR3 size: 15 residues. Germline-derived CDR1 and CDR2 are SGDLS and YYNGEE. CDR3 DNA: TGTGCCAGCAGCGTAGATCAGGGATCTGGAAACACCATATATTTT. This sequence encodes CASSVDQGSGNTIYF.

V and J are TRBV5-6 and TRBJ2-2; 9 nucleotides agree with TRBD1. CDR3 length: 16 amino acids. Germline values: CDR1 SGHDT, CDR2 YYEEEE. Losses at the gene ends were 3 bases for V and 4 bases for J; bases not matched to a gene: 7. The CDR3 sequence: CASSYRDREGTGELFF. In DNA form, the CDR3 reads TGTGCCAGCAGCTACCGGGACAGGGAAGGCACCGGGGAGCTGTTTTTT.

J is TRBJ2-2 and V is TRBV6-4; 11 bases line up with TRBD1. Trimming at V came to 7 bases and at J to 6 bases, leaving 10 bases not matched to a gene. The CDR3 covers 16 residues. The germline V gene has CDR1 MRHNA and CDR2 SNTAGT. The CDR3, as DNA: TGTGCCAGCAACCTCCCGCCGGGACAGGGGGCCGGGGAGCTGTTTTTT. It yields the protein CASNLPPGQGAGELFF.

This clone was observed a single time. The chain couples TRBV4-3 to TRBJ1-2, with 9 bases matching TRBD1. This CDR3 comprises 16 residues. Germline loops: CDR1 LGHNA, CDR2 YSLEER. With 4 bases clipped from V and 8 bases from J, the junction kept 14 bases outside the gene matches. CDR3 nucleotides: TGCGCCAGCAGCCCACGGACAGGGGAGGTTTCGTGGGGCTACACCTTC. This codes for CASSPRTGEVSWGYTF.

The gene calls are TRBV27 and TRBJ2-3; D remains unclear. The CDR3 totals 17 residues. V gave up 7 bases and J gave up 1 base, with 21 bases separating them. The germline gives CDR1 MNHEY, CDR2 SMNVEV (reference sequence). CDR3 bases: TGTGCCAGCACCTTACTACACACCTCGGGTGGCACAGATACGCAGTATTTT. Amino acids: CASTLLHTSGGTDTQYF.

The chain uses TRBV6-5 and TRBJ2-7, with 11 bases fitting TRBD2. The germline gives CDR1 MNHEY, CDR2 SVGAGI. CDR3 length: 14 amino acids. The V segment lost 8 bases and the J segment 2 bases; nucleotides outside the gene matches: 5. CDR3: CASYSGRAPYEQYF. CDR3 nucleotides: TGTGCCAGCTATAGCGGGAGGGCTCCCTACGAGCAGTACTTC.

The genes are TRBV15 and TRBJ1-5; 7 bases line up with TRBD1. The CDR3 runs to 14 residues. The trim removed 5 bases at V and 1 base at J, leaving 2 bases unmatched. In germline, CDR1 is LNHNV, CDR2 YYDKDF (reference sequence). Here the CDR3 reads CATSGTESNQPQHF. In DNA form, the CDR3 reads TGTGCCACCAGCGGGACAGAGAGCAATCAGCCCCAGCATTTT.